The 5 T cell receptor beta chains listed next were all sequenced from one sample in a study of cytomegalovirus exposure and HLA in healthy donors. The PCR employed 60 Vbeta primers together with 13 Jbeta primers. TCRdb's copy holds only in-frame clones and misses some; the assay was immunoSEQ multiplex PCR. The sample lists 200,000 to 250,000 clones, 75% to 85% seen once, with roughly 2.5% in the top ten. The sequenced sample consisted of PBMCs. The receptors come from a woman aged 35 to 49 in good health and CMV-seronegative.

V and J are TRBV7-6 and TRBJ2-7; D perhaps matches TRBD2 (5 bases). V lost 5 bases and J lost 4, with 12 bases in between. This CDR3 spans 13 amino acids. Germline values: CDR1 SGHVS, CDR2 FNYEAQ. This CDR3 is CASSPFEGYEQYF. The CDR3 bases are TGTGCCAGCAGCCCGTTTGAGGGATACGAGCAGTACTTC.

Remarks on this clone: Additional DNA sequences in this sample encode the identical CDR3. This rearrangement joins TRBV2 to TRBJ2-7, with 8 nucleotides matching TRBD1. V dropped 3 bases and J dropped 3; count of bases not matched to a gene: 4. CDR1 SNHLY and CDR2 FYNNEI come from the germline V gene. CDR3 length equals 14 residues. CDR3 in DNA: TGTGCCAGCAGTGACCCAGGACAGGGCTACGAGCAGTACTTC. Translated, it gives CASSDPGQGYEQYF. Supplemented by reference TRBV2 and TRBJ2-7, the full variable domain reads EPEVTQTPSHQVTQMGQEVILRCVPISNHLYFYWYRQILGQKVEFLVSFYNNEISEKSEIFDDQFSVERPDGSNFTLKIRSTKLEDSAMYFCASSDPGQGYEQYFGPGTRLTVT.

This clone has a handful of counts. The chain employs TRBV15 and TRBJ2-5; 8 bases align to TRBD1. CDR3 length equals 14 residues. Germline V lookup: CDR1 LNHNV, CDR2 YYDKDF (reference sequence). The V gene end was trimmed by 3 bases and the J gene end by 4 bases; junction bases not matched to a gene: 4. The CDR3 loop is CATSRDRAGETQYF. CDR3 DNA sequence: TGTGCCACCAGCAGGGACAGGGCTGGAGAGACCCAGTACTTC.

The genes are TRBV2 and TRBJ2-1; TRBD1 matches 7 bases. CDR3 size: 15 residues. Looked up from germline, CDR1 is SNHLY and CDR2 is FYNNEI. Trimming cost V 6 bases and J 7 bases; bases outside gene matches: 12. CDR3 bases: TGTGCCAGCAGGGGGGAAAAGACAGGGATGAATGAGCAGTTCTTC. Amino acids: CASRGEKTGMNEQFF.

This clone has only one observation. J is TRBJ2-7 and V is TRBV7-2, with TRBD1 as a possible D gene (5 bases). The CDR3 is made up of 16 amino acids. The V and J ends lost 1 base and 1 base respectively, with 14 bases between them. Germline-derived CDR1 and CDR2 are SGHTA and FQGNSA. The CDR3 reads CASSLGAGKISYEQYF. The CDR3 region has the DNA TGTGCCAGCAGCTTAGGGGCAGGGAAAATTTCCTACGAGCAGTACTTC. Looking up the rest from reference TRBV7-2 and TRBJ2-7 gives the full variable domain: GAGVSQSPSNKVTEKGKDVELRCDPISGHTALYWYRQSLGQGLEFLIYFQGNSAPDKSGLPSDRFSAERTGGSVSTLTIQRTQQEDSAVYLCASSLGAGKISYEQYFGPGTRLTVT.